These 31 T cell receptor beta chains came from one sample sequenced in a study of control samples from healthy donors and cancer patients. The data were produced by immunoSEQ multiplex PCR, yet TCRdb's version contains in-frame clones alone and is incomplete. There are around 76,000 clones in the sample; roughly 90% occur only once, and over 8% lies in the top ten. Material for sequencing was PBMCs. These receptors all stem from a woman aged 45 to 65 with colorectal cancer.

This rearrangement joins TRBV5-5 to TRBJ1-1; the D is unclear. The CDR3 is 17 amino acids. Germline-derived CDR1 and CDR2 are SGHKS and YYEKEE (reference sequence). V lost 0 bases to trimming and J lost 0 bases, with 15 bases between them. This chain's CDR3 is CASSLGYLNLVNTEAFF. In DNA, the CDR3 is TGTGCCAGCAGCTTGGGATATTTGAACCTGGTGAACACTGAAGCTTTCTTT.

CDR3 loop: CTSSHRGLSYEQYV. As DNA, the CDR3 is TGCACCAGCAGCCACCGGGGTTTATCCTACGAGCAGTACGTC. The chain combines TRBV1 with TRBJ2-7; the table's D call of TRBD2 was not tested on the DNA. TRBV1 is a documented pseudogene. The CDR3 spans 14 residues.

In its sample, this clone was seen once. The chain is built from TRBV19 and TRBJ2-6, with D uncertain. The V end was cut by 4 bases, the J end by 0 bases, with 10 bases between. Germline V CDR1 and CDR2: LNHDA, SQIVND (reference sequence). This CDR3 has 16 residues. The CDR3 DNA follows: TGTGCCAGTAGTAGCGGACGGTACTCTGGGGCCAACGTCCTGACTTTC. Its translation: CASSSGRYSGANVLTF.

The chain is built from TRBV29-1 and TRBJ2-5, with TRBD2 identical over 11 bases. The V segment lost 2 bases and the J segment 2 bases; nucleotides outside the gene matches: 7. This CDR3 region has 16 residues. Germline V gene data show CDR1 as SQVTM and CDR2 as ANQGSEA. The CDR3 DNA reads TGCAGCGTTGAAAAGTCTAGCGGGGGGTTTCAAGAGACCCAGTACTTC. This sequence encodes CSVEKSSGGFQETQYF.

This clone turned up a few times. The rearrangement joins TRBV6-2 or TRBV6-3 to TRBJ1-2; no clear D gene. Trimming pared 4 bases from V and 3 bases from J, leaving 12 bases between. This CDR3 is built from 14 residues. Per germline, CDR1 MNHEY and CDR2 SVGEGT. The CDR3 loop reads CASSSEGSYYGYTF. CDR3 sequence (DNA): TGTGCCAGCAGTTCCGAGGGATCTTACTATGGCTACACCTTC.

This clone was observed a single time. The gene calls are TRBV11-1 and TRBJ2-3; D is unclear. V gave up 1 base and J gave up 2 bases, with 4 bases separating them. The CDR3 length is 13 residues. CDR1 is SGHAT and CDR2 is FQDESV in the germline V gene (reference sequence). CDR3: CASSLEYTDTQYF. The DNA for the CDR3 is TGTGCCAGCAGCTTAGAGTACACAGATACGCAGTATTTT.

The V gene is TRBV6-4, the J gene TRBJ2-3; 12 bases align to TRBD2. This CDR3 has 16 residues. J lost 4 bases, V lost 4 bases, and 6 bases had no gene match. The germline gives CDR1 MRHNA, CDR2 SNTAGT. For the CDR3, the DNA is TGTGCCAGCAGTGGCGGCCTAGCGGGGGGGCCAGATACGCAGTATTTT. Its protein product is CASSGGLAGGPDTQYF.

This sequence joins TRBV3-1 (or the pseudogene TRBV3-2) and TRBJ1-5; D not resolved. Trimming took off 1 base at V and 2 bases at J, with 9 bases between the two ends. The CDR3 extends over 15 amino acids. Germline V CDR1 and CDR2: LGHDT, YNNKEL (reference sequence). CDR3 DNA sequence: TGTGCCAGCAGCCAAGGGCGGGATGGCAATCAGCCCCAGCATTTT. Translation gives CASSQGRDGNQPQHF.

This clone was picked up one time. The chain has TRBV12-3 or TRBV12-4 and TRBJ2-1; unclear D gene. The CDR3 is 13 residues long. V was clipped by 7 bases and J by 0 bases, with 7 bases between them. The CDR3 bases are TGTGCCAGCAATCTGGGCTCCTACAATGAGCAGTTCTTC. Translating gives CASNLGSYNEQFF.

The chain links TRBV28 to TRBJ2-4; 7 nucleotides align to TRBD2. J lost 0 bases, V lost 5 bases, and 4 bases had no gene match. The CDR3 is 15 residues long. Germline CDR1 reads MDHEN; CDR2 reads SYDVKM. For the CDR3, the DNA is TGTGCCAGCAGTCGGGGGGATCGAGCCAAAAACATTCAGTACTTC. Encoded protein: CASSRGDRAKNIQYF.

The J gene is TRBJ2-1, the V gene TRBV2; tentative D call: TRBD2 (6 bases). The CDR3 runs 12 residues. V was pared by 4 bases and J by 8 bases, with 9 bases between. Germline values: CDR1 SNHLY, CDR2 FYNNEI. The chain's CDR3 is CASSGDLDEQFF. The CDR3 DNA reads TGTGCCAGCAGTGGGGACTTGGATGAGCAGTTCTTC.

The V gene is TRBV2, the J gene TRBJ1-5, with 9 bases that match TRBD1. V shed 6 bases, J shed 7 bases, and the junction held 10 bases outside the gene matches. The germline V gene has CDR1 SNHLY and CDR2 FYNNEI. The CDR3 consists of 15 residues. For the CDR3, the DNA is TGTGCCAGCAGAGAACGACAGGGGGGAGGCCAGCCCCAGCATTTT. Its translation is CASRERQGGGQPQHF. Full variable domain (outside the CDR3, taken from reference TRBV2 and TRBJ1-5): EPEVTQTPSHQVTQMGQEVILRCVPISNHLYFYWYRQILGQKVEFLVSFYNNEISEKSEIFDDQFSVERPDGSNFTLKIRSTKLEDSAMYFCASRERQGGGQPQHFGDGTRLSIL.

The gene calls are TRBV12-2 and TRBJ2-7. TRBV12-2 is annotated as a pseudogene. The CDR3 spans 17 residues. In DNA, the CDR3 is TGTGCAAGTCGCCCCAATTTTCGGGGATGGGGGATCCACGAGCAGTACGTC. This encodes CASRPNFRGWGIHEQYV.

The rearrangement uses TRBV12-3 or TRBV12-4 and TRBJ1-1; unclear D gene. V dropped 6 bases and J dropped 1 base, with 9 bases sitting between them. The CDR3 contains 13 residues. The CDR3 region is CASSSQRNTEAFF. In DNA form, the CDR3 reads TGTGCCAGCAGCTCTCAGAGGAACACTGAAGCTTTCTTT.

This CDR3 is CASSEAPSGGQETQYF. Here the CDR3 DNA reads TGTGCCAGCAGTGAAGCTCCTAGCGGGGGCCAAGAGACCCAGTACTTC. The gene calls are TRBV6-1 and TRBJ2-5; 10 nucleotides align to TRBD2. Looked up from germline, CDR1 is MNHNS and CDR2 is SASEGT. Trimming at V came to 0 bases and at J to 1 base, leaving 2 bases not matched to a gene. This CDR3 has 16 residues.

The chain recombines TRBV6-5 with TRBJ2-2; TRBD2 aligns across 8 bases. This CDR3 is 13 amino acids long. Germline V gene sequence: CDR1 MNHEY, CDR2 SVGAGI. V shed 9 bases and J 3 bases; nucleotides not matched to a gene: 3. CDR3 in DNA: TGTGCCAGTAGCGGGGCGTACACCGGGGAGCTGTTTTTT. Translation: CASSGAYTGELFF.

The V gene is TRBV14, the J gene TRBJ2-4; D may be TRBD2 (5 bases). Per germline, CDR1 SGHDN and CDR2 FVKESK. This CDR3 has 15 amino acids. V was shortened by 2 bases and J by 7 bases, with 15 bases between the two germline ends. The CDR3 DNA is TGTGCCAGCAGCCAACTCTCGGGATTCTGGAACATTCAGTACTTC. Its protein product is CASSQLSGFWNIQYF.

The genes are TRBV28 and TRBJ1-2; no firm D call. CDR3 length equals 12 residues. CDR1 and CDR2 from the germline V gene are MDHEN and SYDVKM. V gave up 4 bases and J gave up 5 bases, with 8 bases separating them. The CDR3 region is CASSYGPYGYTF. The CDR3 region has the DNA TGTGCCAGCAGTTACGGCCCATATGGCTACACCTTC.

The chain has TRBV18 and TRBJ1-5; 10 bases line up with TRBD1. The CDR3 has 18 amino acids. V trimming: 5 bases; J trimming: 0 bases; junction bases outside the gene matches: 10. Looked up from germline, CDR1 is KGHSH and CDR2 is LQKENI. The DNA for the CDR3 is TGTGCCAGCTCATTCCGGACAGGGGGGGACGGTAGCAATCAGCCCCAGCATTTT. This codes for CASSFRTGGDGSNQPQHF.

This clone was observed a single time. The genes are TRBV5-5 and TRBJ1-5; the match to TRBD1 covers 8 bases. Germline trimming cut 0 bases from V and 4 bases from J; bases unmatched to any gene: 3. CDR1 and CDR2 (germline): SGHKS, YYEKEE (reference sequence). The CDR3 sequence is 15 residues long. CDR3 sequence: CASSLGNRGNQPQHF. The CDR3 DNA follows: TGTGCCAGCAGCTTGGGGAACAGGGGGAATCAGCCCCAGCATTTT.

In this sample, this clone turned up a few times. The chain employs TRBV5-1 and TRBJ1-3, with D maybe TRBD1 (5 bases). The V end lost 1 base, the J end lost 4 bases, and 12 bases lay between the germline ends. CDR1 is SGHRS, CDR2 YFSETQ, per germline. The CDR3 covers 15 residues. The CDR3 protein is CASSLFGAEGNTIYF. The CDR3 nucleotides are TGCGCCAGCAGCTTGTTCGGGGCGGAGGGAAACACCATATATTTT.

The rearrangement links TRBV7-9 to TRBJ2-3; D not certain. Germline V gene data show CDR1 as SEHNR and CDR2 as FQNEAQ (reference sequence). The CDR3 totals 15 residues. Trimming pared 1 base from V and 1 base from J, leaving 9 bases between. This chain's CDR3 is CASSLVPKGTDTQYF. Here the CDR3 DNA reads TGTGCCAGCAGCTTAGTACCTAAAGGCACAGATACGCAGTATTTT.

The V call is TRBV12-5, the J call TRBJ2-7, with a possible D match to TRBD1 (6 bases). Germline CDR1 and CDR2: LGHNT and FRNRAP. There are 13 residues in the CDR3. Trimming left V 7 bases short and J 3 bases short, with 13 bases between. CDR3 nucleotides: TGTGCTAGTGCCCTCGGACAGAGCTACGAGCAGTACGTC. Encoded protein: CASALGQSYEQYV.

This clone was seen just once. J is TRBJ2-2 and V is TRBV5-1; TRBD1 matches at 9 bases. CDR1 SGHRS and CDR2 YFSETQ come from the germline V gene. The ends lost 4 bases at V and 7 bases at J; junction bases unmatched: 5. CDR3 length equals 14 residues. The CDR3: CASSLQGAHGELFF. For the CDR3, the DNA is TGCGCCAGCAGCCTACAGGGGGCGCACGGGGAGCTGTTTTTT.

The rearrangement joins TRBV5-4 to TRBJ1-2; 10 bases fit TRBD1. Germline values: CDR1 SGHNT, CDR2 YYREEE (reference sequence). Trimming took 9 bases from V and 2 from J; bases not matched to a gene: 10. The CDR3 consists of 15 residues. CDR3 region: CANPRPGQGNYGYTF. The CDR3 coding sequence is TGTGCCAACCCGCGTCCGGGACAGGGGAACTATGGCTACACCTTC.

V and J are TRBV19 and TRBJ1-1, with D possibly being TRBD1 (5 bases). Trimming left V 1 base short and J 10 bases short, with 13 bases between. The germline CDR1 and CDR2 sequences are LNHDA and SQIVND (reference sequence). The CDR3 totals 13 residues. The CDR3 bases are TGTGCCAGTAGTATAGGGGGCAGGGTCGGAGCTTTCTTT. It translates to CASSIGGRVGAFF.

This rearrangement joins TRBV19 to TRBJ1-5; 9 bases are shared with TRBD1. Germline V gene sequence: CDR1 LNHDA, CDR2 SQIVND (reference sequence). The CDR3 spans 16 residues. V was pared by 0 bases and J by 9 bases, with 9 bases of the junction left unmatched. This CDR3 reads CASSIEAGQGSRPQHF. The CDR3 region has the DNA TGTGCCAGTAGTATAGAGGCGGGACAGGGTTCCAGGCCCCAGCATTTT.

The CDR3: CASSPNTGQGSGYTF. The CDR3 DNA sequence: TGTGCCAGCTCACCGAACACGGGACAGGGTAGTGGCTACACCTTC. This sequence joins TRBV18 and TRBJ1-2, with 9 nucleotides matching TRBD1. Trimming cost V 3 bases and J 7 bases; bases outside gene matches: 9. The V gene's germline CDR1 is KGHSH and CDR2 LQKENI. This CDR3 comprises 15 residues.

Points on this clone: The junction and the germline gene differ at one end; a read error may be behind it. The V gene is TRBV18, the J gene TRBJ2-1, with D unresolved. Germline CDR1 and CDR2: KGHSH and LQKENI. The CDR3 spans 13 residues. The CDR3 sequence is CASSPPGEVEQFF. In nucleotides, the CDR3 is TGTGCCAGCTCCCCACCAGGTGAGGTTGAGCAGTTCTTC.

The chain couples TRBV19 to TRBJ2-1, with 11 bases fitting TRBD2. The germline gives CDR1 LNHDA, CDR2 SQIVND (reference sequence). This CDR3 is built from 13 residues. V shed 8 bases and J 4 bases; nucleotides not matched to a gene: 1. The CDR3 DNA reads as TGTGCCAGTGCTAGCGGGGGGTACAATGAGCAGTTCTTC. Amino acid sequence: CASASGGYNEQFF.

This clone is a singleton in its sample. The CDR3 is CATSDPPTSTDTQYF. For the CDR3, the DNA is TGTGCCACCAGTGACCCCCCCACTAGCACAGATACGCAGTATTTT. The V and J genes are TRBV24-1 and TRBJ2-3, with D unclear. Germline values: CDR1 KGHDR, CDR2 SFDVKD. With 4 bases removed from V and 0 bases from J, the gap between germline ends came to 10 bases. The CDR3 sequence is 15 residues long.